This T cell receptor (beta chain) derives from a study of cytomegalovirus exposure and HLA in healthy donors. Primers included in the PCR were 60 Vbeta and 13 Jbeta primers. TCRdb keeps only in-frame clones here, not all; method: immunoSEQ multiplex PCR. The sample contains some 120,000 clones, approximately 61% of which appear only once. The CDR3 covers 16 residues. The germline V gene encodes CDR1 LNHNV and CDR2 YYDKDF (reference sequence). The source material was PBMCs. The J gene is TRBJ2-5, the V gene TRBV15; 9 bases line up with TRBD2. The DNA end favors TRBJ2-7, so the J call may be wrong. The source of this sequence is a young man in good health and CMV-seropositive. The CDR3 is CATSREVQREVYEQYF. The CDR3 region has the DNA TGTGCCACCAGCAGAGAGGTTCAGCGGGAGGTCTACGAGCAGTACTTC.